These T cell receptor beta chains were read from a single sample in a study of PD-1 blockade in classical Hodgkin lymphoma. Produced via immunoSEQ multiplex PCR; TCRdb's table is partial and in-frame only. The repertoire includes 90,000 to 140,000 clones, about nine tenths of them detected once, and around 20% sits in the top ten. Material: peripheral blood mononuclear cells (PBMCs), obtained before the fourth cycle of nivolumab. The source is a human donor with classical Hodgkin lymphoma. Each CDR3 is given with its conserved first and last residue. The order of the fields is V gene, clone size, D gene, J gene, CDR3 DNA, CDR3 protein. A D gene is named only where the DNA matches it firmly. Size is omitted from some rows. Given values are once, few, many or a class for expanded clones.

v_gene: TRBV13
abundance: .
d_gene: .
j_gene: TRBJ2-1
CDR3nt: TGTGCCAGCAGCTTAGGGGCTAGTTTCGACAATGAGCAGTTCTTC
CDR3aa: CASSLGASFDNEQFF

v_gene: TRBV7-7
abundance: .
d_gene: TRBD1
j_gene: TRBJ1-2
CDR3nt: TGTGCCAGCAGCCCAATGGGTACAGGGGCTGTAGACTATGGCTACACCTTC
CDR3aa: CASSPMGTGAVDYGYTF

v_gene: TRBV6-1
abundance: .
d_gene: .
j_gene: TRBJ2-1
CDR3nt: TGTGCCAGCCCTGCTGGCGCGGGATCCTACAATGAGCAGTTCTTC
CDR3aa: CASPAGAGSYNEQFF

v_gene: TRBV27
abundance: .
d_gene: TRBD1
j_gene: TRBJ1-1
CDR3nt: TGTGCCAGCAGTTCCTATACAGGGGGAAAGACTGAAGCTTTCTTT
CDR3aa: CASSSYTGGKTEAFF

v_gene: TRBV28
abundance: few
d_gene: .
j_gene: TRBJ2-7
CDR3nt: TGTGCCAGCAGTTTAGGTAGTACAGGGACGGACGAGCAGTACTTC
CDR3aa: CASSLGSTGTDEQYF

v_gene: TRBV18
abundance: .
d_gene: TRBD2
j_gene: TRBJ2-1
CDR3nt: TGTGCCTCCGGGACTAGCGGCCTCAATGAGCAGTTCTTC
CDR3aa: CASGTSGLNEQFF

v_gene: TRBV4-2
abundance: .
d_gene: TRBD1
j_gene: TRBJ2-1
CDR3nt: TGTGCCAGCAGCCAAGGACAGGGTGGGTTACATGAGCAGTTCTTC
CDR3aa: CASSQGQGGLHEQFF

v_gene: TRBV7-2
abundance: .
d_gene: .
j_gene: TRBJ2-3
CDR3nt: TGTGCCAGCAGCTCAGAGGTGGGGGGCACGAGAAGCACAGATACGCAGTATTTT
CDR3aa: CASSSEVGGTRSTDTQYF

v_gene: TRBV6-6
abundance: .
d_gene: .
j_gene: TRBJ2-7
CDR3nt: TGTGCCAGCAGTTACTCGCCCAGGGAAGTATACGAGCAGTACTTC
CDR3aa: CASSYSPREVYEQYF

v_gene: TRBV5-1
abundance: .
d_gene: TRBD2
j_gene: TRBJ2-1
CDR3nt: TGCGCCAGCAGCTTGAAAGCGGGAGGAGGATCGGGTTACAATGAGCAGTTCTTC
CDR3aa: CASSLKAGGGSGYNEQFF

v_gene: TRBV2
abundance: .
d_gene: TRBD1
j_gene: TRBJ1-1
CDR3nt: TGTGCCAGCAGTGAAGGAACAGGGGTCACTGAAGCTTTCTTT
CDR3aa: CASSEGTGVTEAFF

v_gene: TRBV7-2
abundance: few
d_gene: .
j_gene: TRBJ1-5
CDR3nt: TGTGCCAGCAGCAGCGCCTTAAATCAGCCCCAGCATTTT
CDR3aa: CASSSALNQPQHF

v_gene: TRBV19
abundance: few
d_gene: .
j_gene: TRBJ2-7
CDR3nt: TGTGCCAGTAGTATTCTCGGCCAGTCCTACGAGCAGTACTTC
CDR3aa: CASSILGQSYEQYF

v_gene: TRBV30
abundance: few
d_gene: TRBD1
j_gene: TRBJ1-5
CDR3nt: TGTGCCTGGAGGAACCAACAGGGGACGGAGCCCCAGCATTTT
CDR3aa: CAWRNQQGTEPQHF

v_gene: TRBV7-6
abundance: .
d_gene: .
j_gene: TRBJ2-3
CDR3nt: TGTGCCAGCAGCTTAGGACAGGTCACAGATACGCAGTATTTT
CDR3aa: CASSLGQVTDTQYF

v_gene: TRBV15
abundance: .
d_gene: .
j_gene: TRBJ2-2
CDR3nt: TGTGCCACCAGCAGAGCCAACACCGGGGAGCTGTTTTTT
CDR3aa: CATSRANTGELFF

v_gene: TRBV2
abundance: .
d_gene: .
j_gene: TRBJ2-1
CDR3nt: TGTGCCAGCAGTGAAGTTGAGGCCTGGGCCTACAATGAGCAGTTCTTC
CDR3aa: CASSEVEAWAYNEQFF

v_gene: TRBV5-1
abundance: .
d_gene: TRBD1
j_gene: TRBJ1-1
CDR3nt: TGCGCCAGCAGCTTACAGGGGGTAAGCACTGAAGCTTTCTTT
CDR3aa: CASSLQGVSTEAFF

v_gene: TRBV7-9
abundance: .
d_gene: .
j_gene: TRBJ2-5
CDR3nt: TGTGCCAGCAGCGTGAAAGGGGCGGTTGAGACCCAGTACTTC
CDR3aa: CASSVKGAVETQYF

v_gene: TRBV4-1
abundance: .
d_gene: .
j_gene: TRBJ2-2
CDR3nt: TGCGCCAGCAGCCTCCCCAGGTCTTCGAACACCGGGGAGCTGTTTTTT
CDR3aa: CASSLPRSSNTGELFF